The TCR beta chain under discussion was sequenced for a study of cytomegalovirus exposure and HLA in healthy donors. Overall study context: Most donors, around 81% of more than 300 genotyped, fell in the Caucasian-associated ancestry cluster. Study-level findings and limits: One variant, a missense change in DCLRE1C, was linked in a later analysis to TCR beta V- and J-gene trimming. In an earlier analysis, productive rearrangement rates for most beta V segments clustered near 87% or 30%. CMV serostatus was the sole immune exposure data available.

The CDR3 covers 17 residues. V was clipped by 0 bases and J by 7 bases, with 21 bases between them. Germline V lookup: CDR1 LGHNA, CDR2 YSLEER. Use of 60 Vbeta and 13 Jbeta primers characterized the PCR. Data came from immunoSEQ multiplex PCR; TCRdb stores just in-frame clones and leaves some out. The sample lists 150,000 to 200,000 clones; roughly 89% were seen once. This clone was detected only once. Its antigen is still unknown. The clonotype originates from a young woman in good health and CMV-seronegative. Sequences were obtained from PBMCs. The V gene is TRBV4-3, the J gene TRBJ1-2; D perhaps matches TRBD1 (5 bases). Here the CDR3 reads CASSQDRGATTRGGYTF. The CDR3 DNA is TGCGCCAGCAGCCAAGATCGAGGGGCTACCACGCGGGGTGGCTACACCTTC.